The TCR beta chain described here comes from a study of blood T cell repertoires in COVID-19 (dated by TCRdb to about 2020). General notes on the study: Samples from collaborators originated in the United States, Italy and Spain and spanned both the acute and convalescent phases of COVID-19. The sample metadata nearly always contained a de-identified subject ID, COVID-19 status, age in years and sex. The material from the prospective study consisted of cDNA or gDNA derived from T cells, B-cell-depleted T cells, or PBMCs. The repertoires were made available in a free public database intended to serve as a resource for research on the immune response to SARS-CoV-2. The samples were drawn from two sources: the first 160 participants of the ongoing ImmuneRACE study, and 1,200 or so subjects contributed by 6 global collaborators. Where HLA class I and class II types were available, the types were taken from metadata supplied by the sample provider, not from assay-based typing. Subjects who had been exposed to COVID-19, were actively infected with it, or had recovered from it provided the deeply sampled blood TCRbeta repertoires that made up the dataset. Broad study findings and their caveats: The amount of clinical and demographic metadata varied by source and participant and was provided uncurated.

Whole blood was collected in K2EDTA tubes by collaborating institutions according to the institutions' own protocols. For TCRbeta analysis, collaborator samples were shipped as frozen whole blood, as isolated PBMCs, or as DNA extracted from either sample type. The immunoSEQ Assay, a bias-controlled multiplex PCR, was used to amplify TCRbeta CDR3 regions from genomic DNA. The original pipeline was this. The number of nucleated cells in each sample was estimated by amplification of reference gene primers within the assay. To quantify the absolute abundance of each unique TCRbeta CDR3 rearrangement, sequence reads were collapsed and filtered. For each sample, productive Simpson clonality was calculated as the square root of Simpson's diversity index over productive rearrangements. TCRdb took over this immuneACCESS table, retaining in-frame rearrangements with V and J assigned. Such tables are incomplete; in checked studies, under half of the missing clones stem from an unresolved V gene, and the remainder is unexplained. Clonal size and the V and J genes are those of that table, whereas D and trimming came from the DNA. In this sample the table shows roughly 110,000 clones, around 85% of which occur a single time. Roughly 1.6% of the sample comes from the top ten.

With regard to this clone: Its antigen is still unknown. The record has no base qualities; no much larger clone is one base away.

The sequence was collected from a man aged 50-60 years with acute or convalescent COVID-19. Material: peripheral blood.

The encoded CDR3 is CSASRQGASGELFF. The sequenced DNA is TGCAGTGCTAGTCGGCAGGGGGCGTCCGGGGAGCTGTTTTTT. Here the chain combines TRBV20-1 and TRBJ2-2; 8 bases in the junction line up with TRBD1. Germline trimming amounts to 3 bases on V and 6 bases on J, with 6 as the count of junction bases outside the gene matches. The CDR3 runs 14 amino acids, cysteine and phenylalanine included. The entry retains the CDR3 DNA only, 42 bases that are in frame from base 1. Sequences DFQATT (CDR1) and SNEGSKA (CDR2) are obtained from the germline V gene (reference sequence).